Each of the 19 T cell receptor beta chains below was sequenced from the same sample in a study of regulatory dendritic cells for organ transplantation. Sorted T cells were CFSE-labeled and cultured four to five days with allogeneic regulatory or mature dendritic cells at 1:10. Their recognized antigens are unknown. Clones were read by immunoSEQ multiplex PCR, and TCRdb kept only the in-frame ones, dropping some. The sample includes about 5,400 clones, approximately 72% of them seen just once. The sequenced sample was memory CD8+ T cells from blood cultured with regulatory dendritic cells. Sample subset: CD45RO+ memory T cells. The receptors shown here come from a human donor in good health.

The rearrangement links TRBV29-1 to TRBJ1-2; maybe TRBD1 (6 bases). V gave up 4 bases and J gave up 4 bases, with 13 bases separating them. The CDR3 sequence is 13 residues long. Germline-derived CDR1 and CDR2 are SQVTM and ANQGSEA. This chain's CDR3 is CSVAKDRVYGYTF. The CDR3 nucleotides are TGCAGCGTTGCGAAGGACAGAGTCTATGGCTACACCTTC.

As regards this clone: One end of the junction varies from germline; a read error may be responsible. The chain employs TRBV6-1 and TRBJ2-7; maybe TRBD2 (5 bases). The germline gives CDR1 MNHNS, CDR2 SASEGT. CDR3 size: 13 residues. CDR3 sequence: CASSLDVLRVEHF. Here the CDR3 DNA reads TGTGCCAGCAGTCTGGATGTTTTGCGGGTCGAGCACTTC.

The table lists this clone with a few counts. The chain is built from TRBV2 and TRBJ2-7, with D unresolved. The CDR3 covers 13 residues. Germline V CDR1 and CDR2: SNHLY, FYNNEI. V was trimmed by 7 bases and J by 2 bases, leaving 12 bases between them. The DNA of the CDR3 is TGTGCCAGCAATTGGGCCGCTACCTACGAGCAGTACTTC. Translating it yields CASNWAATYEQYF.

Here the CDR3 DNA reads TGTGCCAGCAGTGGTTGGGACAGGGCAATGACAGATACGCAGTATTTT. This sequence encodes CASSGWDRAMTDTQYF. This chain connects TRBV6-1 to TRBJ2-3; 9 bases are shared with TRBD1. V lost 4 bases, J lost 3 bases, and 8 bases stayed unmatched. The germline V gene encodes CDR1 MNHNS and CDR2 SASEGT. The CDR3 contains 16 residues.

This chain uses TRBV25-1 with TRBJ2-5; D not resolved. V was cut by 2 bases and J by 4 bases, with 14 bases left in between. Germline V gene lookup returns CDR1 MGHDK and CDR2 SYGVNS. The CDR3 is 15 amino acids. The CDR3 DNA reads as TGTGCCAGCAGTGAAGTCCTAATTGCCCGAGAGACCCAGTACTTC. Its translation: CASSEVLIARETQYF.

This clone is labeled medium-sized (0.01 to 0.1%). The chain uses TRBV4-3 and TRBJ2-2, with 9 bases matching TRBD2. The trim removed 4 bases at V and 6 bases at J, leaving 9 bases unmatched. This CDR3 comprises 16 residues. CDR1 is LGHNA, CDR2 YSLEER, per germline. The CDR3 loop is CASSPLMGGRAGELFF. DNA of the CDR3: TGCGCCAGCAGCCCACTCATGGGCGGGAGGGCCGGGGAGCTGTTTTTT.

This clone was counted once. The CDR3 sequence is CASSRGTTNEQFF. The CDR3 nucleotides read TGTGCCAGCAGTCGGGGGACTACCAATGAGCAGTTCTTC. This chain links TRBV27 with TRBJ2-1; 7 bases line up with TRBD2. The length of the CDR3 is 13 residues. The junction had 4 bases not matched to a gene; V was cut back by 5 bases and J by 6 bases. Germline-derived CDR1 and CDR2 are MNHEY and SMNVEV (reference sequence).

V and J are TRBV16 and TRBJ1-1; D gene unclear. Trimming removed 2 bases at V and 0 bases at J, with 10 bases between. The CDR3 consists of 15 residues. CDR1 and CDR2 from the germline V gene are KGHSY and FQNENV. Written as DNA, the CDR3 is TGTGCCAGCAGCCAAATGTACGATATGAACACTGAAGCTTTCTTT. Its translation: CASSQMYDMNTEAFF. Looking up the rest from reference TRBV16 and TRBJ1-1 gives the full variable domain: GEEVAQTPKHLVRGEGQKAKLYCAPIKGHSYVFWYQQVLKNEFKFLISFQNENVFDETGMPKERFSAKCLPNSPCSLEIQATKLEDSAVYFCASSQMYDMNTEAFFGQGTRLTVV.

The rearrangement links TRBV6-5 to TRBJ1-4; D call uncertain. V shed 6 bases and J shed 4 bases, with 15 bases lying between them. The length of the CDR3 is 15 residues. The germline V gene encodes CDR1 MNHEY and CDR2 SVGAGI. CDR3 region: CASRTGTAINEKLFF. The CDR3 DNA is TGTGCCAGCAGAACGGGTACAGCCATTAATGAAAAACTGTTTTTT.

The chain couples TRBV6-5 to TRBJ2-7, with D tentatively TRBD1 (5 bases). Germline V gene sequence: CDR1 MNHEY, CDR2 SVGAGI. V lost 3 bases and J lost 1, with 10 bases in between. The CDR3 runs 14 residues. DNA for the CDR3: TGTGCCAGCAGTTATGGGGCGGCGTCCTACGAGCAGTACTTC. Amino acids: CASSYGAASYEQYF.

The J gene is TRBJ2-1, the V gene TRBV27; possible D gene TRBD1, 6 bases. Deletions cut 5 bases from V and 8 bases from J, with 19 bases between. Germline-derived CDR1 and CDR2 are MNHEY and SMNVEV (reference sequence). The CDR3 sequence is 15 residues long. In nucleotides, the CDR3 is TGTGCCAGCAGTCCCCGCCCCAACAGGGCCCATGAGCAGTTCTTC. It encodes CASSPRPNRAHEQFF.

J is TRBJ2-7 and V is TRBV23-1; a possible D gene is TRBD2 (5 bases). TRBV23-1 is identified as an open reading frame with a role that is uncertain. The CDR3 covers 17 residues. Trimming stripped 0 bases from V and 0 bases from J, with 15 bases between. CDR3 bases: TGCGCCAGCAGTCAATCGGGATCGGGGAAAAGCTCCTACGAGCAGTACTTC. Its translation is CASSQSGSGKSSYEQYF.

The chain combines TRBV4-1 with TRBJ1-1, with 8 bases lining up with TRBD1. V trimming: 5 bases; J trimming: 4 bases; junction bases outside the gene matches: 9. The CDR3 sequence is 15 residues long. The germline V gene encodes CDR1 MGHRA and CDR2 YSYEKL. CDR3 region: CASSEIGQGFTEAFF. Here the CDR3 DNA reads TGCGCCAGCAGCGAGATTGGACAGGGCTTCACTGAAGCTTTCTTT.

CDR3 region: CASTGKSNEQYF. The CDR3 DNA reads TGTGCCAGCACGGGGAAATCGAACGAGCAGTACTTC. The genes are TRBV6-5 and TRBJ2-7; perhaps TRBD2 as D (5 bases). With 7 bases removed from V and 5 bases from J, the gap between germline ends came to 12 bases. The CDR3 is made up of 12 amino acids. Per germline, CDR1 MNHEY and CDR2 SVGAGI.

The V call is TRBV7-2, the J call TRBJ2-5; TRBD1 matches 10 bases. The germline CDR1 and CDR2 sequences are SGHTA and FQGNSA. Germline trimming cut 8 bases from V and 4 bases from J; bases unmatched to any gene: 10. This CDR3 is built from 15 residues. The CDR3 here is CASARGGTGAETQYF. The CDR3 bases are TGTGCCAGCGCTCGGGGGGGGACAGGGGCAGAGACCCAGTACTTC.

The chain employs TRBV11-2 and TRBJ2-1, with 9 bases lining up with TRBD2. The junction had 8 bases not matched to a gene; V was cut back by 1 base and J by 7 bases. Germline CDR1 and CDR2: SGHAT and FQNNGV. The CDR3 consists of 16 residues. This chain's CDR3 is CASSLVAGGPLNEQFF. CDR3 nucleotide sequence: TGTGCCAGCAGCTTAGTTGCGGGAGGGCCCTTAAATGAGCAGTTCTTC.

V is TRBV11-2 and J is TRBJ2-3; no reliable D call. Deletions cut 8 bases from V and 2 bases from J, with 8 bases between. Germline CDR1 reads SGHAT; CDR2 reads FQNNGV. The CDR3 sequence is 12 residues long. CDR3 nucleotide sequence: TGTGCCAGCGTTTACTACACAGATACGCAGTATTTT. This codes for CASVYYTDTQYF.

The V gene is TRBV15, the J gene TRBJ2-3; 9 bases match TRBD2. Losses at the gene ends were 0 bases for V and 4 bases for J; bases not matched to a gene: 2. The CDR3 is 15 amino acids. The V gene's germline CDR1 is LNHNV and CDR2 YYDKDF (reference sequence). CDR3 sequence reads: CATSRERGGPDTQYF. The CDR3 nucleotides read TGTGCCACCAGCAGAGAGCGGGGGGGCCCAGATACGCAGTATTTT.

The DNA for the CDR3 is TGTGCCAGCAGTATCTCCTACGAGCAGTACTTC. This gives the protein CASSISYEQYF. The genes are TRBV21-1 and TRBJ2-7; no DNA check was done on the table's D call, TRBD2. TRBV21-1 is deemed a pseudogene. The CDR3 runs 11 residues.